Listed below are T cell receptor beta chains from one sample, sequenced in a study of tumor-infiltrating lymphocytes in primary liver carcinoma. TCRdb reanalysed the multiplex PCR reads using MiXCR and keeps one entry per CDR3 protein. The sample consists of about 100,000 distinct CDR3 sequences, about 63% of them appearing once. Sequencing was carried out using liver tumor tissue from sampling region 2. The source of these receptors is a woman between 55 and 75 years old with primary liver carcinoma and hepatitis B virus infection. CDR3s include the opening cysteine and the closing phenylalanine or tryptophan. D genes are given only for firm matches. The listing skips clone size in some rows; elsewhere it reads once, few, many or a size class.

cdr3_nt: TGTGCCAGCAGTTTTCGGACAGGGGGCATAGAGACCCAGTACTTC
cdr3_aa: CASSFRTGGIETQYF
j_call: TRBJ2-5
d_call: TRBD1
v_call: TRBV28
clone_size: .

cdr3_nt: TGTGCCAGCAGTCTAGAGGCGGGGGGCATAGATACGCAGTATTTT
cdr3_aa: CASSLEAGGIDTQYF
j_call: TRBJ2-3
d_call: TRBD2
v_call: TRBV11-2
clone_size: .

cdr3_nt: TGTGCCAGCAGTTTTCAGACACCCCGGGGCGAGCAGTACTTC
cdr3_aa: CASSFQTPRGEQYF
j_call: TRBJ2-7
d_call: .
v_call: TRBV11-2
clone_size: .

cdr3_nt: TGTGCCAGCATAGGCGGACAGACCATCTATGGCTACACCTTC
cdr3_aa: CASIGGQTIYGYTF
j_call: TRBJ1-2
d_call: .
v_call: TRBV6-5
clone_size: .

cdr3_nt: TGCGCCAGAAACTTGGCGCTTGGGGCCAATGAGCAGTTCTTC
cdr3_aa: CARNLALGANEQFF
j_call: TRBJ2-1
d_call: .
v_call: TRBV5-1
clone_size: .

cdr3_nt: TGTACCAGCAGCTTAGGGCGGGAGCAGTACTTC
cdr3_aa: CTSSLGREQYF
j_call: TRBJ2-7
d_call: .
v_call: TRBV12-3/TRBV12-4
clone_size: .

cdr3_nt: TGCGCCAGCTTTAGGGACAGTTACAGCTCTGGGGCCAACGTCCTGACTTTC
cdr3_aa: CASFRDSYSSGANVLTF
j_call: TRBJ2-6
d_call: TRBD1
v_call: TRBV2
clone_size: .

cdr3_nt: TGTGTCAGCAGCATGGACAGCGGGACGGCCACAGATACGCAGTATTTT
cdr3_aa: CVSSMDSGTATDTQYF
j_call: TRBJ2-3
d_call: .
v_call: TRBV5-6
clone_size: once

cdr3_nt: TGTGCCGCCAGTGAGCCGGGACAGAGCAATCAGCCCCAGCATTTT
cdr3_aa: CAASEPGQSNQPQHF
j_call: TRBJ1-5
d_call: TRBD1
v_call: TRBV10-3
clone_size: .

cdr3_nt: TGTGCTAGCAGCTTAGGTTACAGCGGGGGCAATGAGCAGATCTTC
cdr3_aa: CASSLGYSGGNEQIF
j_call: TRBJ2-1
d_call: TRBD2
v_call: TRBV7-7
clone_size: .

cdr3_nt: TGTGCCAGCAGCTTGGCTGGCGGGAGGAGGTACGAGCAGTACTTC
cdr3_aa: CASSLAGGRRYEQYF
j_call: TRBJ2-7
d_call: TRBD2
v_call: TRBV5-4
clone_size: many

cdr3_nt: TGTGCCAGCAAAGAGGGTTACAATGAGCAGTTCTTC
cdr3_aa: CASKEGYNEQFF
j_call: TRBJ2-1
d_call: .
v_call: TRBV6-2/TRBV6-3
clone_size: many

cdr3_nt: TGTGCCAGCAGCCCAGGGAGCGCCTATAATTCACCCCTCCACTTT
cdr3_aa: CASSPGSAYNSPLHF
j_call: TRBJ1-6
d_call: .
v_call: TRBV7-2
clone_size: few

cdr3_nt: TGCGCCAGCAGCTTGGCCTTTAGTGTAGCGGGCACAGATACGCAGTATTTT
cdr3_aa: CASSLAFSVAGTDTQYF
j_call: TRBJ2-3
d_call: .
v_call: TRBV5-1
clone_size: .

cdr3_nt: TGTGCCAGCAGCGGAGGGACTTTTCTCACTGAAGCTTTCTTT
cdr3_aa: CASSGGTFLTEAFF
j_call: TRBJ1-1
d_call: .
v_call: TRBV5-4
clone_size: many

cdr3_nt: TGTGGCGTTGAAGGACTAGAGGCCCAGTACTTC
cdr3_aa: CGVEGLEAQYF
j_call: TRBJ2-5
d_call: TRBD2
v_call: TRBV29-1
clone_size: .

cdr3_nt: TGTGCCAACAGTGAGACAGGGCGCTACAAGCAGTACTTC
cdr3_aa: CANSETGRYKQYF
j_call: TRBJ2-7
d_call: TRBD1
v_call: TRBV14
clone_size: .

cdr3_nt: TGCAGCGTTGGCCCATCCACCTACAATGAGCAGTTCTTC
cdr3_aa: CSVGPSTYNEQFF
j_call: TRBJ2-1
d_call: .
v_call: TRBV29-1
clone_size: many

cdr3_nt: TGCGCCAGCACCATACCCCCAGGGGGCGGCTCCTACGAGCAATACTTC
cdr3_aa: CASTIPPGGGSYEQYF
j_call: TRBJ2-7
d_call: TRBD1
v_call: TRBV10-2
clone_size: once

cdr3_nt: TGTGCCAGCAGCCCCGCGGTGCTACTAGCGGGAGTTATAGACAATGAGCAGTTCTTC
cdr3_aa: CASSPAVLLAGVIDNEQFF
j_call: TRBJ2-1
d_call: TRBD2
v_call: TRBV4-2
clone_size: many

cdr3_nt: TGTGCCATCGGAACAGTAGCTAACTATGGCTACACCTTC
cdr3_aa: CAIGTVANYGYTF
j_call: TRBJ1-2
d_call: .
v_call: TRBV28
clone_size: .

cdr3_nt: TGTTCCATCAGTGACCACGAGGGTGGCGGACAGTTCTTC
cdr3_aa: CSISDHEGGGQFF
j_call: TRBJ2-1
d_call: .
v_call: TRBV10-3
clone_size: .

cdr3_nt: TGTGCCAGCCAGGACAGGATGGGCTTCGAGCAGTACTTC
cdr3_aa: CASQDRMGFEQYF
j_call: TRBJ2-7
d_call: TRBD1
v_call: TRBV19
clone_size: .

cdr3_nt: TGCAGCGTTGGCAGCGCTAGCGGATACACAGATATGCAGTATTTT
cdr3_aa: CSVGSASGYTDMQYF
j_call: TRBJ2-3
d_call: TRBD2
v_call: TRBV29-1
clone_size: .

cdr3_nt: TGCGCCAGCAGCCAAGTTTGGGACAGGGGATTCACAGATACGCAGTATTTT
cdr3_aa: CASSQVWDRGFTDTQYF
j_call: TRBJ2-3
d_call: TRBD1
v_call: TRBV4-1
clone_size: many

cdr3_nt: TGCAGCGTTGCGCCTGGAGGTGGGACCACAGATACGCAGTATTTT
cdr3_aa: CSVAPGGGTTDTQYF
j_call: TRBJ2-3
d_call: .
v_call: TRBV29-1
clone_size: once